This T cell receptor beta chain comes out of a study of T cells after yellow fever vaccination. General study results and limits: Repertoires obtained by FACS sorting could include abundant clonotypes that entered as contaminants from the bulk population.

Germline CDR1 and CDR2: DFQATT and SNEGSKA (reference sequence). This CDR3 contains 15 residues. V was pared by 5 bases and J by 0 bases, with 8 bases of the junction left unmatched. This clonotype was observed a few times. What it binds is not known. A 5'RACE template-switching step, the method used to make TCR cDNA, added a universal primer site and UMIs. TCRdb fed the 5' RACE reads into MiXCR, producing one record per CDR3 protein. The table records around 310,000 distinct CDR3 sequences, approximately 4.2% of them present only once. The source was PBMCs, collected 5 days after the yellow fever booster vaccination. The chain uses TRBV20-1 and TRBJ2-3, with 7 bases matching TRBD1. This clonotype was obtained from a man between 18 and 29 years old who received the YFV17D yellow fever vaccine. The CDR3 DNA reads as TGCAGTGCTTCGGGACAGCTCACTAGCACAGATACGCAGTATTTT. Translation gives CSASGQLTSTDTQYF.